The present TCR beta chain was sequenced within a study of T cell repertoires in cytomegalovirus infection. Whole-study context: An indication of both CMV infection and matching HLA type came from public TCR beta signatures. Study results and limitations: Dominant in the ex vivo response were TCR beta clonotypes restricted by HLA-C and specific for CMV. The cumulative frequency of public TCR beta families identified carriers of CMV plus the relevant HLA.

V lost 9 bases, J lost 4 bases, and 14 bases stayed unmatched. The CDR3 contains 15 residues. Looked up from germline, CDR1 is SGHNT and CDR2 is YYREEE (reference sequence). In its sample, this clonotype was seen a few times. Antigen unknown. MiXCR was run by TCRdb on the reads, yielding one entry per CDR3 protein. Of under 800,000 distinct CDR3 sequences in the sample, 20% to 25% were seen once. This sequence originates from a human donor in good health (CMV status not recorded). Some clones in this sample may be carry-over from other donors' samples. V gene TRBV5-4 combines with J gene TRBJ2-5; TRBD2 matches 8 bases. The sequenced sample was CD8+ T cells from PBMCs. The CDR3 protein is CATRTSGGRIETQYF. CDR3 DNA sequence: TGTGCCACCAGGACGTCGGGGGGGAGAATAGAGACCCAGTACTTC.